A selection of T cell receptor beta chains follows, all from one sample in a study of cytotoxic CD8 clonotypes in ibrutinib-treated CLL. Clones were read by immunoSEQ multiplex PCR, and TCRdb kept only the in-frame ones, dropping some. The sample holds under 300,000 clones, roughly 74% seen once. The specimen was PBMCs, collected after 24 months of ibrutinib treatment. The receptor source for this set is a human donor with chronic lymphocytic leukemia. Each CDR3 is given with its conserved first and last residue. The D gene is left open where the match is weak. For some rows the clone size is stated as once, few or many, or as a class when expanded; others skip it.

-	TRBV15	few	TRBJ1-1	TGTGCCACCAGCAGAGATCTCCGTAGGGGGGGAAGTTGGACTGAAGCTTTCTTT	CATSRDLRRGGSWTEAFF
-	TRBV11-2	-	TRBJ2-7	TGTGCCAGCAGCCGTAGCGCATACTCCTACGAGCAGTACTTC	CASSRSAYSYEQYF
TRBD2	TRBV27	-	TRBJ2-7	TGTGCCAGCAGTTTTCCGGGGGGCGAGCAGTACTTC	CASSFPGGEQYF
TRBD1	TRBV28	-	TRBJ2-7	TGTGCCAGCAGGGTACACGACAGGGGGACCTACGAGCAGTACTTC	CASRVHDRGTYEQYF
TRBD2	TRBV30	-	TRBJ2-3	TGTGCCTGGAGTGTAGGGGGGACTAGCGGAAGCACAGATACGCAGTATTTT	CAWSVGGTSGSTDTQYF
-	TRBV6-5	-	TRBJ2-7	TGTGCCAGCAGTTACTCGAGCAGGGGTATTATCGACGAGCAGTACTTC	CASSYSSRGIIDEQYF
TRBD2	TRBV2	-	TRBJ2-7	TGTGCCAGCAGTGGGACCCGGGAGGGCCGAAATTACGAGCAGTACTTC	CASSGTREGRNYEQYF
-	TRBV7-2	-	TRBJ1-5	TGTGCCAGCAGCTTAGAGGCCGATAATCAGCCCCAGCATTTT	CASSLEADNQPQHF
TRBD1	TRBV28	-	TRBJ1-2	TGTGCCAGCAGTTTATCCAGGGGGCATGGCTACACCTTC	CASSLSRGHGYTF
-	TRBV6-1	-	TRBJ2-7	TGTGCCAGCAGTGAAGGGAGCCACTACGAGCAGTACTTC	CASSEGSHYEQYF
TRBD1	TRBV19	few	TRBJ2-1	TGTGCCAGTAGCTACAGGGGGCGCAATGAGCAGTTCTTC	CASSYRGRNEQFF
-	TRBV6-4	-	TRBJ2-5	TGTGCCAGCAGCGCCCAGCATGCAGAGACCCAGTACTTC	CASSAQHAETQYF
-	TRBV27	-	TRBJ1-5	TGTGCCAGCAGTTCTCAGGGTCAGCCCCAGCATTTT	CASSSQGQPQHF
TRBD1	TRBV7-2	once	TRBJ2-7	TGTGCCAGCAGCGTTCGACAGGGCGAGTACGAGCAGTACTTC	CASSVRQGEYEQYF
-	TRBV19	-	TRBJ1-6	TGTGCCAGTAGTGGGCCCGGGGGCAAGGCGGCCCTCCACTTT	CASSGPGGKAALHF
-	TRBV27	-	TRBJ2-3	TGTGCCAGCGGTCCGGGGGCTGGAACAGATACGCAGTATTTT	CASGPGAGTDTQYF
-	TRBV9	-	TRBJ2-3	TGTGCCAGCAGCGCAAGCACGGGTACGCAGTATTTT	CASSASTGTQYF
-	TRBV7-9	-	TRBJ1-2	TGTGCCAGCAGCTTAGGTATCGGGGCTGGCTACACCTTC	CASSLGIGAGYTF
-	TRBV19	-	TRBJ2-2	TGTGCCAGTAGTTTTGGACAAGATACCGGGGAGCTGTTTTTT	CASSFGQDTGELFF
TRBD2	TRBV27	-	TRBJ2-1	TGTGCCAGCAGTTTATTAGGGCTAGCGGGAATCAATGAGCAGTTCTTC	CASSLLGLAGINEQFF
-	TRBV6-5	-	TRBJ1-1	TGTGCCAGCAGGGTACAGGTGTGGACTGAAGCTTTCTTT	CASRVQVWTEAFF
TRBD2	TRBV27	few	TRBJ2-2	TGTGCCAGCAGTGCGCGACTAGCGGGAGTAAACACCGGGGAGCTGTTTTTT	CASSARLAGVNTGELFF
TRBD1	TRBV7-3	-	TRBJ2-1	TGTGCCAGCAGCTCAACCGGGACAGATTACAATGAGCAGTTCTTC	CASSSTGTDYNEQFF
TRBD1	TRBV19	-	TRBJ1-5	TGTGCCAGTAGCAGGGGGAATCGGGGACGTCAGCCCCAGCATTTT	CASSRGNRGRQPQHF
-	TRBV28	-	TRBJ2-7	TGTGCCAGCAGTCGGCAGGGGGGCCCTTACGAGCAGTACTTC	CASSRQGGPYEQYF
-	TRBV28	-	TRBJ1-2	TGTGCCAGCGGGGAGGACACCGTTAACTATGGCTACACCTTC	CASGEDTVNYGYTF
-	TRBV13	few	TRBJ2-1	TGTGCCAGCAGGGAAGGGTATGAGCAGTTCTTC	CASREGYEQFF
TRBD2	TRBV5-1	-	TRBJ2-7	TGCGCCAGCAGCTCTGAGCGGGAGACCTACGAGCAGTACTTC	CASSSERETYEQYF
-	TRBV29-1	-	TRBJ2-5	TGCAGTTGTAGGGCGGGGGAGACCCAGTACTTC	CSCRAGETQYF
-	TRBV7-9	-	TRBJ2-5	TGTGCCAGCAGCCCCGCGGACGACCGAGAGACCCAGTACTTC	CASSPADDRETQYF
TRBD1	TRBV13	-	TRBJ2-7	TGTGCCAGCAGCTCCAAATTGACAGGGGGCTACAACGAGCAGTACTTC	CASSSKLTGGYNEQYF
-	TRBV9	-	TRBJ2-3	TGTGCCAGCAGCGTAGAGGCAGATACGCAGTATTTT	CASSVEADTQYF
-	TRBV5-6	-	TRBJ2-7	TGTGCCAGCAGACTCAATGGGGTCGGCTACGAGCAGTACTTC	CASRLNGVGYEQYF
-	TRBV10-3	-	TRBJ1-4	TGTGCCATTAGGGGAGCAGCAACTAATGAAAAACTGTTTTTT	CAIRGAATNEKLFF
-	TRBV2	-	TRBJ1-5	TGTGCCAGCAGGGGGGACGATGGGGTTCAGCCCCAGCATTTT	CASRGDDGVQPQHF
TRBD2	TRBV6-6	-	TRBJ2-1	TGTGCCAGCAGTTATAGACTAGCTGGCGATGAGCAGTTCTTC	CASSYRLAGDEQFF
-	TRBV28	-	TRBJ2-3	TGTGCCAGCAGAAGGGGGCGGGGATTCACAGATACGCAGTATTTT	CASRRGRGFTDTQYF
-	TRBV29-1	-	TRBJ2-1	TGCAGCTGGAGGAGCTCCTACAATGAGCAGTTCTTC	CSWRSSYNEQFF
TRBD2	TRBV29-1	-	TRBJ2-1	TGCAGCGTTGGCCTAGCGGGAACCAATGAGCAGTTCTTC	CSVGLAGTNEQFF
TRBD2	TRBV5-1	once	TRBJ2-1	TGCGCCAGCAGCCTAGCTAGCGGCCACAACAATGAGCAGTTCTTC	CASSLASGHNNEQFF
TRBD2	TRBV5-1	-	TRBJ2-1	TGCGCCAGCAGCTGGACTAGCTCCTACAATGAGCAGTTCTTC	CASSWTSSYNEQFF
-	TRBV2	-	TRBJ2-7	TGTGCCTCCCGAGGGGGATATAACGAGCAGTACTTC	CASRGGYNEQYF
TRBD1	TRBV10-3	-	TRBJ2-7	TGTGCCATTCAACCGGGACAGCCTTACGAGCAGTACTTC	CAIQPGQPYEQYF